The 9 T cell receptor beta chains reported below all come from one sample, sequenced in a study of T cells expressing NK-cell markers. TCRdb re-called the 5' RACE reads; every CDR3 protein appears as one record, without DNA. The table lists approximately 460,000 distinct CDR3 sequences, with approximately 7% in the top ten. The sequencing sample was made of blood T cells: a sorted CD56 or NKG2C T cell subset, CD4+ or CD8+ T cells, or bulk PBMC T cells (not recorded which). Receptor source: a woman aged 18 to 75 in good health.

This sequence joins TRBV7-8 and TRBJ2-1; TCRdb outputs TRBD2, but without DNA this stays unchecked. The CDR3 loop spans 15 amino acids. The V gene's germline CDR1 is SGHVS and CDR2 FQNEAQ. CDR3 sequence: CASSAGLSNYNEQFF.

The chain joins TRBV9 to TRBJ1-5; TCRdb reports TRBD1, a call that lacks DNA to check it against. The CDR3 runs to 17 residues. Germline assignment: CDR1 SGDLS and CDR2 YYNGEE. CDR3 protein: CASSKGQGAEGNQPQHF.

The chain uses TRBV27 and TRBJ2-7; TCRdb reports TRBD1, a call that lacks DNA to check it against. The CDR3 sequence is 15 residues long. Germline-derived CDR1 and CDR2 are MNHEY and SMNVEV (reference sequence). The CDR3 region is CASSLSRRGFNEQYF.

This sequence joins TRBV5-1 and TRBJ2-3; no DNA is available, so the TRBD1 call from TCRdb remains unchecked. The germline V gene encodes CDR1 SGHRS and CDR2 YFSETQ. This CDR3 contains 15 residues. The CDR3 protein is CASSLEDSLTDTQYF.

This chain uses TRBV25-1 with TRBJ2-1; the D call of TRBD2 rests on TCRdb alone, since no DNA is present to check it. The CDR3 runs to 16 residues. Germline V gives CDR1 MGHDK, CDR2 SYGVNS. The CDR3 reads CASSGVGPSSYNEQFF.

The genes are TRBV5-1 and TRBJ1-1. Germline V gene sequence: CDR1 SGHRS, CDR2 YFSETQ. The CDR3 contains 11 residues. CDR3: CASSWGTEAFF. The full variable domain, completed using reference TRBV5-1 and TRBJ1-1, is KAGVTQTPRYLIKTRGQQVTLSCSPISGHRSVSWYQQTPGQGLQFLFEYFSETQRNKGNFPGRFSGRQFSNSRSEMNVSTLELGDSALYLCASSWGTEAFFGQGTRLTVV.

This chain links TRBV6-2 or TRBV6-3 with TRBJ2-7. The CDR3 sequence is 11 residues long. Germline V gives CDR1 MNHEY, CDR2 SVGEGT. Here the CDR3 reads CASSREYEQYF.

The genes are TRBV12-3 or TRBV12-4 and TRBJ1-3; TCRdb's D call, TRBD1, is unchecked because there is no DNA. The CDR3 covers 15 residues. The CDR3 here is CASISSGATGNTIYF.

V is TRBV5-5 and J is TRBJ1-4; no DNA is available, so the TRBD1 call from TCRdb remains unchecked. This CDR3 region has 17 residues. CDR1 is SGHKS and CDR2 is YYEKEE in the germline V gene (reference sequence). The CDR3: CASSLVEGTGANEKLFF.